This T cell receptor beta chain was found in a study of blood T cell repertoires in COVID-19. Overall study context: In each case, the material was cDNA or gDNA derived from T cells, B-cell-depleted T cells, or PBMCs.

Enrolled during active infection, Seattle patients were then followed longitudinally. The data were produced by immunoSEQ multiplex PCR, yet TCRdb's version contains in-frame clones alone and is incomplete. The table records around 310,000 clones, 80% to 95% of them present only once. The CDR3 is made up of 15 amino acids. V lost 5 bases and J lost 3; bases outside the gene matches: 8. Germline V gives CDR1 MNHEY, CDR2 SMNVEV (reference sequence). The sequenced sample consisted of peripheral blood. V gene TRBV27 combines with J gene TRBJ2-7; 9 nucleotides align to TRBD2. This TCR derives from a woman younger than 45 with COVID-19, enrolled during active disease. The CDR3 sequence: CASSPRLAEYYEQYF. The CDR3 DNA follows: TGTGCCAGCAGTCCCCGACTAGCGGAGTACTACGAGCAGTACTTC.